The 13 T cell receptor beta chains given below trace back to one sample, sequenced in a study of T-cell memory formation after mild COVID-19. TCRdb independently ran MiXCR on the 5' RACE reads; one entry per CDR3 protein. This table has around 400,000 distinct CDR3 sequences, 24% appearing once. The specimen sequenced was PBMCs or a T cell subset sorted from them (not recorded which). The source of these receptors is an adult woman who had mild COVID-19 (a few samples of this study predate the infection). Cell type and time point are not known.

This clonotype was recorded only once. This chain connects TRBV5-4 to TRBJ2-3; maybe TRBD2 (5 bases). Trimming removed 1 base from V and 2 bases from J, with 11 bases in between. The germline V gene encodes CDR1 SGHNT and CDR2 YYREEE (reference sequence). This CDR3 contains 15 residues. DNA for the CDR3: TGTGCCAGCAGCTTGTCCAGCGGCTACACAGATACGCAGTATTTT. Its translation: CASSLSSGYTDTQYF.

This clonotype was seen only a few times. The chain links TRBV6-5 to TRBJ1-1, with D unresolved. V lost 0 bases, J lost 3 bases, and 5 bases lay in between. The CDR3 has 13 amino acids. In germline, CDR1 is MNHEY, CDR2 SVGAGI. CDR3 nucleotides: TGTGCCAGCAGTTACTCGGGGTACACTGAAGCTTTCTTT. As protein: CASSYSGYTEAFF.

The genes are TRBV12-3 or TRBV12-4 and TRBJ2-3; D is tentatively TRBD1 or TRBD2 (6 bases each). The CDR3 contains 15 residues. Trimming pared 5 bases from V and 14 bases from J, leaving 26 bases between. As DNA, the CDR3 is TGTGCCAGCAGTGCAACAGGGAATTGGCGGGATCGGTGGTATTTT. Its protein product is CASSATGNWRDRWYF.

The CDR3 is CASSLSFTEAFF. The CDR3 coding sequence is TGTGCCAGCAGCTTGTCCTTCACTGAAGCTTTCTTT. This chain connects TRBV7-9 to TRBJ1-1; D gene unclear. Germline V CDR1 and CDR2: SEHNR, FQNEAQ (reference sequence). V lost 3 bases to trimming and J lost 4 bases, with 6 bases between them. This CDR3 is built from 12 residues.

This clonotype was recorded a few times. The chain employs TRBV6-2 or TRBV6-3 and TRBJ2-1; TRBD1 matches 9 bases. Germline CDR1 is MNHEY and CDR2 is SVGEGT. Germline trimming cut 6 bases from V and 9 bases from J; bases unmatched to any gene: 12. The CDR3 sequence is 15 residues long. In DNA form, the CDR3 reads TGTGCCAGCAGACCTAGGGACAGGGAGTCGAGTGAGCAGTTCTTC. Encoded protein: CASRPRDRESSEQFF.

The J gene is TRBJ2-2, the V gene TRBV12-3 or TRBV12-4; TRBD1 is a possible D gene (5 bases). This CDR3 is 15 amino acids long. Trimming removed 5 bases from V and 6 bases from J, with 16 bases in between. The CDR3 nucleotides read TGTGCCAGCAGTCCCAATGGGGCATATTCCGGGGAGCTGTTTTTT. It codes for CASSPNGAYSGELFF.

The chain joins TRBV29-1 to TRBJ2-5; D might be TRBD2 (5 bases). Germline V gene lookup returns CDR1 SQVTM and CDR2 ANQGSEA. Trimming pared 5 bases from V and 6 bases from J, leaving 10 bases between. The CDR3 covers 11 residues. CDR3 sequence reads: CSVRLRQTQYF. DNA of the CDR3: TGCAGCGTTCGACTACGCCAGACCCAGTACTTC.

V and J are TRBV7-2 and TRBJ2-6, with D possibly TRBD2 on 5 matching bases. The germline V gene has CDR1 SGHTA and CDR2 FQGNSA. V gave up 7 bases and J gave up 2 bases, with 12 bases separating them. The CDR3 has 15 amino acids. DNA of the CDR3: TGTGCCAGCACCCCTTCACTAGCTGGGGCCAACGTCCTGACTTTC. Protein sequence: CASTPSLAGANVLTF.

This clonotype was detected a few times. The rearrangement uses TRBV7-9 and TRBJ2-4; D is unclear. This CDR3 has 15 amino acids. Trimming cost V 5 bases and J 0 bases, with 11 bases left between them. Germline CDR1 and CDR2: SEHNR and FQNEAQ (reference sequence). CDR3 nucleotides: TGTGCCAGCAGCCCCCCTATCCTAGCCAAAAACATTCAGTACTTC. This gives the protein CASSPPILAKNIQYF.

This chain links TRBV12-3 or TRBV12-4 with TRBJ1-1; D gene uncertain. Deletions cut 2 bases from V and 11 bases from J, with 21 bases between. The CDR3 extends over 15 amino acids. CDR3 sequence reads: CASSLIPGSYLGAFF. Written as DNA, the CDR3 is TGTGCCAGCAGTTTAATCCCGGGGTCATACCTCGGGGCTTTCTTT.

The chain has TRBV5-1 and TRBJ1-1, with 8 positions matching TRBD1. The CDR3 totals 15 residues. Germline V lookup: CDR1 SGHRS, CDR2 YFSETQ. The V segment lost 4 bases and the J segment 3 bases; nucleotides outside the gene matches: 8. This chain's CDR3 is CASSPGGGGYTEAFF. CDR3 bases: TGCGCCAGCAGCCCAGGGGGCGGTGGGTACACTGAAGCTTTCTTT. Looking up the rest from reference TRBV5-1 and TRBJ1-1 gives the full variable domain: KAGVTQTPRYLIKTRGQQVTLSCSPISGHRSVSWYQQTPGQGLQFLFEYFSETQRNKGNFPGRFSGRQFSNSRSEMNVSTLELGDSALYLCASSPGGGGYTEAFFGQGTRLTVV.

V is TRBV5-1 and J is TRBJ1-5; no reliable D call. Trimming removed 0 bases from V and 3 bases from J, with 10 bases in between. CDR1 is SGHRS, CDR2 YFSETQ, per germline. This CDR3 comprises 15 residues. The CDR3 loop is CASSLGGQINQPQHF. The CDR3 DNA sequence: TGCGCCAGCAGCTTGGGAGGGCAGATCAATCAGCCCCAGCATTTT.

CDR3 sequence: CASSPSFPSGEIGETQYF. The CDR3 DNA reads TGTGCCAGCAGTCCCTCATTTCCTTCGGGAGAGATTGGAGAGACCCAGTACTTC. This chain links TRBV12-3 or TRBV12-4 with TRBJ2-5; maybe TRBD2 (6 bases). This CDR3 is 18 amino acids long. V lost 5 bases, J lost 4 bases, and 26 bases lay in between.